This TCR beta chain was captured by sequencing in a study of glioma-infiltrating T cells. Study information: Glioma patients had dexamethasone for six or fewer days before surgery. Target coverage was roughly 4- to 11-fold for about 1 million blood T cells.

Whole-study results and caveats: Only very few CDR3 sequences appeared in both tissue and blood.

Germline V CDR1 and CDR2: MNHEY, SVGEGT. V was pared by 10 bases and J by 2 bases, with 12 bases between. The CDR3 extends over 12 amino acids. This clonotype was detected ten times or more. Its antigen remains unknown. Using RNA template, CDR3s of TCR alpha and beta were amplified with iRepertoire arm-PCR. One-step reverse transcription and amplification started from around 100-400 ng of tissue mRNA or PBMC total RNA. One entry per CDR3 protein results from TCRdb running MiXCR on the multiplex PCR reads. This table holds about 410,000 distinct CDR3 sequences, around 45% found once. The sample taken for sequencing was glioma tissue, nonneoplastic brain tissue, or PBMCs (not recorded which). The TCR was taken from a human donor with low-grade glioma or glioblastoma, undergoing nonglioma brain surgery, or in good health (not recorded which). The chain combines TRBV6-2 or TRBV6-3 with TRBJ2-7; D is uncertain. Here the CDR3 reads CATQHLPYEQYF. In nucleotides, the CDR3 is TGTGCCACTCAGCACCTACCCTACGAGCAGTACTTC.